This T cell receptor (beta chain) was captured in a study of shared clonotypes between healthy human individuals. Study-level results: Generation probability values for non-shared clonotypes were lower than those for clonotypes shared by all four donors. Larger estimated richness was generally recorded for naive subsets relative to memory subsets.

In its sample, this clone was seen a few times. Its antigen is not identified. The same CDR3 can be traced to other DNA sequences in this sample. Original data processing: Junction-only immunoSEQ sequences carried no quality scores, so filtering differed. Sequencing used immunoSEQ multiplex PCR; TCRdb keeps in-frame clones, though not all of them. V, J and clone size are taken as reported in that table, and D and trimming were inferred from the DNA itself. The data hold 550,000 to 700,000 clones, with around three quarters observed a single time. CD4+ cell separation produced CD45RA+ naive and CD45RA-negative memory subsets. The CDR3 spans 14 residues. V was shortened by 3 bases and J by 0 bases, with 8 bases between the two germline ends. CDR1 is MGHRA, CDR2 YSYEKL, per germline.

Material for sequencing was memory CD4+ T cells sorted from blood. Subset described: CD45RA-negative fraction. The rearrangement joins TRBV4-1 to TRBJ1-2, with D hard to call. The origin of this receptor is a woman aged 25-40 years in good health. In DNA form, the CDR3 reads TGCGCCAGCAGCCAGGGTACAGCTAACTATGGCTACACCTTC. As protein: CASSQGTANYGYTF.